Only a few counts were recorded for the clone carrying this T cell receptor beta chain. The antigen is not known. This entry comes from a study of naive and memory T cell subsets. Notes on the study in general: Naive repertoires, especially CD8, held a few larger clonotypes, possibly memory cells re-expressing CD45RA. No ground truth validated the naive and memory repertoire findings. Naive and memory subsets had different power law exponents for TCR abundance.

Germline assignment: CDR1 LGHNA and CDR2 YSLEER. This CDR3 is built from 15 residues. The germline V and J ends were trimmed by 0 bases and 10 bases, with 13 bases remaining between them. Two oligonucleotides, mixed equimolar, formed the beta constant-region primer covering TRBC1 and TRBC2. The ligated cDNA underwent four PCR rounds using SP2 and nested alpha and beta constant-region primers. The cDNA 3' end received a ligated single-stranded oligonucleotide carrying the SP2 primer and a 12-nucleotide UMI. TCRdb independently ran MiXCR on the UMI-ligation and nested PCR reads; one entry per CDR3 protein. Here the sample spans roughly 100,000 distinct CDR3 sequences, approximately 15% being singletons.

Source material: naive CD8+ T cells from blood. The sequence was obtained from a human donor in good health. The rearrangement joins TRBV4-3 to TRBJ1-6, with unresolved D. The CDR3 bases are TGCGCCAGCAGCCAAGATCAAAAAGGGAACTCACCCCTCCACTTT. This codes for CASSQDQKGNSPLHF.